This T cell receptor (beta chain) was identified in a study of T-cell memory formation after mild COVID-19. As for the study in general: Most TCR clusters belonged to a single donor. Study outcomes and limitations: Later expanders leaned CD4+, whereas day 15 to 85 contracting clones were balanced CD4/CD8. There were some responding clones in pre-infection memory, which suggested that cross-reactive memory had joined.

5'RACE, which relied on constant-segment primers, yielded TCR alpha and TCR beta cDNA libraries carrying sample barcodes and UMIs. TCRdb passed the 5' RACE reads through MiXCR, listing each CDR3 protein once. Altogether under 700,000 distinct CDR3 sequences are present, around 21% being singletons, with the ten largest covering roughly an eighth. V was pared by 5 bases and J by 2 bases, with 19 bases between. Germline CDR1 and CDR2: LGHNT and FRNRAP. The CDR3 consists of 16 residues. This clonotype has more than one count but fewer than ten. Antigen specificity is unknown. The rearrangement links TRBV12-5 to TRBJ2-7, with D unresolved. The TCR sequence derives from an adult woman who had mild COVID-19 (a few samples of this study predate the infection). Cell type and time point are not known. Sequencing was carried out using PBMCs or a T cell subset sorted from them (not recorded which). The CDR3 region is CASGPMFARYPYEQYF. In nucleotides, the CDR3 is TGTGCTAGTGGTCCTATGTTCGCGAGGTATCCCTACGAGCAGTACTTC.